This T cell receptor beta chain was sequenced for a study of T cell clonality in common variable immunodeficiency. Study findings and constraints: CVID subjects had higher TCRbeta clonality than healthy controls, most marked in about a third.

Here immunoSEQ multiplex PCR was the method, and the copy in TCRdb shows in-frame clones only, minus some. The table lists approximately 75,000 clones, no singletons, with under 1% in the top ten. This clone has ten or more counts. Its specificity is not known. The TCR originated in a person between 18 and 70 years old in good health. Sequencing input: peripheral blood mononuclear cells.

The part of the CDR3 DNA that was read is TGTGCCTGCGACAGTTCCTCCTACGAG. Translated, it gives CACDSSSYE. The full CDR3 protein is CACDSSSYEQYF. The rearrangement joins TRBV30 to TRBJ2-7, with D possibly TRBD1 on 5 matching bases. From the germline J gene comes the end of the CDR3, since the read stops 3 residues before it. Germline V lookup: CDR1 GTSNPN, CDR2 SVGIG (reference sequence). The ends were cut back, 6 bases at V and 0 bases at J, with 9 bases in the middle. This CDR3 comprises 12 residues. Based on the CDR3 plus reference TRBV30 and TRBJ2-7, the full variable domain is SQTIHQWPATLVQPVGSPLSLECTVEGTSNPNLYWYRQAAGRGLQLLFYSVGIGQISSEVPQNLSASRPQDRQFILSSKKLLLSDSGFYLCACDSSSYEQYFGPGTRLTVT.